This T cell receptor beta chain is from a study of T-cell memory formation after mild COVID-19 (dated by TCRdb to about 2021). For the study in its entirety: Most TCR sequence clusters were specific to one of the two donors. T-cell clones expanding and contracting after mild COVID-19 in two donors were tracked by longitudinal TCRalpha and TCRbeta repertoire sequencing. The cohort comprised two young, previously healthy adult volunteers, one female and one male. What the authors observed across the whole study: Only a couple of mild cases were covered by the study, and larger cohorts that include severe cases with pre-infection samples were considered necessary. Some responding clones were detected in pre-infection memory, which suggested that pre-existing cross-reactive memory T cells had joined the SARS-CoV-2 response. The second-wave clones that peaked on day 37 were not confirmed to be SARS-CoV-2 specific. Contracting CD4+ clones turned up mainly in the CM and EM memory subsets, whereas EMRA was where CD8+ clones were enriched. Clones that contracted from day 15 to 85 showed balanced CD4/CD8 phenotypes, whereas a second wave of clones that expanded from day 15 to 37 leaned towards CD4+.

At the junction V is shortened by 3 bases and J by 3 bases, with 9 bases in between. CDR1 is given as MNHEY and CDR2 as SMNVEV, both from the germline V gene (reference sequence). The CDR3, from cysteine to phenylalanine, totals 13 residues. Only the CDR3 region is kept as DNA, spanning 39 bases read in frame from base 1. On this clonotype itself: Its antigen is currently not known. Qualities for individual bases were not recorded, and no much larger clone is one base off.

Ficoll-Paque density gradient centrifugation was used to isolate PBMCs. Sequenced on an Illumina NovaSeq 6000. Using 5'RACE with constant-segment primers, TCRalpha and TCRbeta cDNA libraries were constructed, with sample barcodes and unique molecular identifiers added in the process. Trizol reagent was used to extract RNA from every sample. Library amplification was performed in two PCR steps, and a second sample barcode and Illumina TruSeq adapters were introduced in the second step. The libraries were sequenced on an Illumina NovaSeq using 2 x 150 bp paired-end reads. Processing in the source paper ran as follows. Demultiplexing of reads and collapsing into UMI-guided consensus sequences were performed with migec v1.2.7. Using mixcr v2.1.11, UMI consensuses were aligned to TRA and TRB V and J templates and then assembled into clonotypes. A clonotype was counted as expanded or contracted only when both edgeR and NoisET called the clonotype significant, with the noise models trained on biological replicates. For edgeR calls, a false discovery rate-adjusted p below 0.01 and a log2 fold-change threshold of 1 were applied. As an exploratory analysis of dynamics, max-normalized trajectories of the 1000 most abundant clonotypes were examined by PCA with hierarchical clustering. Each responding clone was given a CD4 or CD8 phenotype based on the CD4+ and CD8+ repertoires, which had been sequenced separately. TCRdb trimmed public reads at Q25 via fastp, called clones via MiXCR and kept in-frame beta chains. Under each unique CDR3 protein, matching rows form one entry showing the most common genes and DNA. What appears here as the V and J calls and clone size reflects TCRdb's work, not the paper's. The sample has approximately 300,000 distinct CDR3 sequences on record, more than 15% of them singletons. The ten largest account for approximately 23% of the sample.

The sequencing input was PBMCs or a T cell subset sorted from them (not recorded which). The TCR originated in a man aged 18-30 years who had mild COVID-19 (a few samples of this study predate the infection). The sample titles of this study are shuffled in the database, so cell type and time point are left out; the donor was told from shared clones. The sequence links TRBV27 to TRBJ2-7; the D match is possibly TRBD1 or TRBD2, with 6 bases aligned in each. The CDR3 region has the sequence CASSLEGGYEQYF. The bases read TGTGCCAGCAGTTTGGAGGGGGGCTACGAGCAGTACTTC.